This T cell receptor beta chain was recorded in a study of Ad26.COV2.S vaccination and SARS-CoV-2 variants (dated by TCRdb to about 2021). In the study overall: Donors in the vaccine arm were drawn from COV1001, a phase I-IIa trial of Ad26.COV2.S in healthy adults that was multicentre, randomized, double-blind and placebo-controlled. Dosing of Ad26.COV2.S was intramuscular, at either 5x10^10 or 1x10^11 viral particles, delivered as one shot or as two shots spaced 56 days apart. Sequencing of the TCRbeta repertoire served to evaluate the specificity and breadth of SARS-CoV-2-reactive T cell receptors following Ad26.COV2.S vaccination. The TCR-sequenced set comprised about 32 samples: 19 Ad26.COV2.S vaccine recipients, 5 placebo recipients and 8 SARS-CoV-2 convalescent individuals. Trial participants were randomized into five groups of five, in which low-dose or high-dose Ad26.COV2.S was given once or twice, or placebo was given on both occasions. Investigators did not know the trial group allocation while performing experiments and assessing outcomes.

For this chain, trimming is 2 bases at the V end and 3 bases at the J end, and the number of junction bases without a gene match is 14. The CDR3, from cysteine to phenylalanine, totals 21 residues. Kept here is only the CDR3 DNA, which spans 63 bases and is read in frame from base 1. CDR1 is given as LGHDT and CDR2 as YNNKEL, both from the germline V gene (reference sequence). As to this clone: What antigen it recognizes has not been identified. The record has no base qualities; no much larger clone is one base away.

TCRbeta CDR3 regions were sequenced with the immunoSEQ Assay. After extraction, genomic DNA underwent amplification by bias-controlled multiplex PCR, followed by high-throughput sequencing. As for the original processing: To quantify the absolute abundance of every unique TCRbeta CDR3 region, sequences were collapsed and filtered. T cell fraction was estimated by normalizing TCRbeta template counts to usable DNA, which was measured by amplifying reference genes present in all nucleated cells. Repertoire TCRs were annotated as SARS-CoV-2-specific when V gene, CDR3 amino acid sequence and J gene were exactly matched to a known reactive TCR set. MIRA supplied the reference SARS-CoV-2 TCR set, which was filtered for enrichment in COVID-19-positive ImmuneCODE repertoires so that public or cross-reactive TCRs were removed. Using the MIRA antigens, annotated TCRs were further analysed by specific ORF or by position within an ORF. Breadth was defined as annotated unique rearrangements over total unique productive rearrangements; depth was the summed frequency of those rearrangements. Two-sided Wilcoxon rank-sum tests were used to compare TCR breadth between groups. The source is immuneACCESS, and TCRdb retained only in-frame sequences with V and J called. Part of the clones is not carried over; for the studies checked, unresolved V genes explain less than half of this, and the remainder is unexplained. V, J and clone size are taken as reported in that table, and D and trimming were inferred from the DNA itself. The table for this sample lists about 250,000 clones; approximately 89% of them were counted only once. Jointly, the top ten make up under 4% of the sample.

The study at large found these results: The authors noted that the TCR breadth and depth analyses may have underestimated total T cell responses. The study was not powered to compare responses between vaccine doses or regimens. Ad26.COV2.S recipients had higher spike-specific TCR breadth than placebo recipients (P = 0.0014). Comparable non-spike TCR breadth was observed between vaccine and placebo recipients, consistent with only spike being contained in the vaccine. After vaccination, substantial breadth of spike-specific CD8+ and CD4+ T cell responses was reported.

The treatment or condition label on this specimen signifies: around 19 received Ad26.COV2.S at low or high dose, single or two shots; 5 received placebo; per-sample allocation not given. For vaccine and placebo recipients, repertoires were sequenced using samples collected on day 63 after the first injection. In Cohort 1b, 25 to 30 adults aged 18-55 years were enrolled at a single site in Boston, USA, between 29 July and 7 August 2020. Ad26.COV2.S was a replication-incompetent adenovirus type 26 vector expressing a prefusion-stabilized SARS-CoV-2 spike protein from the original Wuhan strain. The sequence joins TRBV3-1 (or the pseudogene TRBV3-2) to TRBJ2-2, and TRBD2 aligns with 14 junction nucleotides. The sequences come from peripheral blood, collected in a trial of Ad26.COV2.S vaccine versus placebo. The clonotype originates from a person between 18 and 65 years old who received the Ad26.COV2.S COVID-19 vaccine or a placebo. The sequence in DNA is TGTGCCAGCAGCCAACTCCATCCGGGACTAGCGGGAGTCCCCTACACCGGGGAGCTGTTTTTT. Its protein product is CASSQLHPGLAGVPYTGELFF.